This T cell receptor beta chain was found in a study of cytomegalovirus exposure and HLA in healthy donors (dated by TCRdb to about 2017). For the wider study: An earlier analysis of approximately 590 of the donors reported 250 to 300 Gb of sequence data and more than 90 million unique TCR beta sequences from 150 million to 200 million T cells. The study aimed to test whether cataloging public T cell receptors could reveal signatures of past pathogen exposure. Of the 350 to 450 genotyped donors, roughly 85% fell in the genetic ancestry cluster associated with self-reported Caucasian donors. The T cell repertoires of some 700 subjects were profiled by immunosequencing and related to cytomegalovirus serostatus. Donor age, sex, ethnicity and CMV serostatus were compiled together with the repertoire data. Among over 350 genotyped donors of the cohort, an average of around 240,000 unique TCR beta nucleotide sequences were sequenced per donor, roughly a sixth of them non-productive. Rather than drawing on any new phenotypic data, the later analysis identified candidate immune exposures from TCR beta sequences and the way those sequences occurred across donors. An early release that covered approximately 600 HLA-typed donors contained approximately 300 gigabases of sequencing data and 85 million to 100 million unique TCR sequences. In addition to the first cohort of 666 subjects, a separate validation cohort of 130 or so different subjects was used. High-throughput TCR immunosequencing, statistical association of individual TCRs with disease status, and machine learning were combined to predict cytomegalovirus infection status. A few DR-DQ haplotypes were treated as single units for association and clustering because of strong linkage in the cohort. HLA typing included class I and class II loci at four-digit resolution. In an earlier analysis of 587 of the donors, high-throughput TCR beta sequencing was used to judge whether each TCR beta V gene segment behaved as functional or pseudogenic. All discovery cohort repertoires had been generated using a single sequencing platform. A later analysis re-examined previously published TCR beta repertoires from more than 550 donors and added high-resolution HLA genotyping to investigate patterns of TCR occurrence. Genome-wide SNP genotypes for about 55% of the roughly 670 donors were used in a later genetic analysis, which treated that subset as a discovery cohort. Typing coverage differed by locus: A, B, C, DRB1 and DQB1 were typed in roughly 620-630 donors, DQA1 in 522, DPA1 in 600 to 610, and DPB1 in just under 490. What the study reported, not specific to this receptor: This cohort had only TCR beta chains sequenced, and the lack of alpha or paired-chain data limited which features could be detected. Most TCR sequences were observed very rarely across donors, whereas some public TCRs were present in many individuals. Roughly uniform sequencing depth across donors was assumed in presence/absence analyses, although this assumption may not hold. The authors suggested that the approach could potentially be extended to other disease states and immunological phenotypes. Because some donors lacked HLA typing at each locus, the association tests relied only on the typed subset. The only immune exposure information available for the cohort was CMV serostatus. Because the 87-base-pair reads could not distinguish some IMGT-functional V segments, including TRBV6-2 and TRBV6-3, those segments were excluded. Correlated functional status among segregating V segments might be attributable to linkage disequilibrium, but an unknown experimental factor could not be ruled out. In a later analysis, several top co-occurrence clusters were reported to appear linked to parvovirus B19, influenza, CMV and Epstein-Barr virus. Cytomegalovirus status was reported to be diagnosed by the classifier with high specificity and sensitivity in both the original and validation cohorts. In an earlier analysis of approximately 590 of the donors, most TCR beta V segments appeared in productive rearrangements about 87% or about 30% of the time, broadly matching IMGT annotations. According to a later analysis, most CMV-associated TCR beta chains appeared to be HLA-restricted, and the HLA associations seemed to be driven largely by CMV exposure. Compared with the 666-donor mean, donors in an Asian-associated ancestry cluster had fewer N-insertions in productive TCRs, according to a later genetic analysis. A few of the identified cytomegalovirus-associated TCR beta chains were confirmed in vitro to be specific for cytomegalovirus antigens. The earlier analysis of 587 of the donors excluded some 15 rarely observed V segments, including chromosome 9 orphons, because counts were too low. In a later analysis, over 15,000 TCR beta sequences were associated with specific HLA alleles at a false discovery rate of 0.05. Compared with equally common non-associated chains, HLA-associated TCR beta chains in a later analysis were more clonally expanded and had lower generation probabilities. A cluster of highly shared sequence variants was judged likely to be a technical artifact of the sequencing pipeline. In a later analysis, TCR association rates were found to vary across HLA loci, with the most associated TCRs seen for DRB1 alleles and the fewest for HLA-C alleles. Strong co-occurrence of HLA alleles, especially DR and DQ, made assigning TCR associations to individual alleles difficult. A further reported finding was that TCR beta sequences accurately predicted the HLA-A and HLA-B alleles for most subjects in the first cohort. V-gene and J-gene trimming of TCR beta chains was associated with a missense DCLRE1C variant in a later genetic analysis, and the association was replicated in an independent cohort. The study listed 150 to 200 TCR beta chains as associated with cytomegalovirus.

The CDR3, from cysteine to phenylalanine, totals 15 residues. Kept here is only the CDR3 DNA, which spans 45 bases and is read in frame from base 1. The germline V gene gives CDR1 as MNHEY and CDR2 as SVGAGI. In total, 500 to 700 healthy bone marrow donors made up the cohort. All cohort members were sampled while nominally healthy, although unrecorded immune exposures were likely present. The donor was CMV seronegative and was included in the group of 352 seronegative cohort members. Each donor provided a peripheral blood sample, and peripheral blood mononuclear cells were used for TCR beta sequencing. The Qiagen DNeasy Blood Extraction Kit was used to extract genomic DNA from the blood cell samples. The receptor library was made with the immunoSEQ multiplex PCR assay. A mixture of 60 forward primers for TCR Vbeta segments and 13 reverse primers for TCR Jbeta segments was used in the multiplex PCR. The CDR3 region of rearranged TCR beta genes was amplified from genomic DNA by a multiplex PCR assay. The Illumina HiSeq System was used to sequence the amplified TCR beta libraries as 87-base-pair reads. The original methods were these. A later analysis tallied roughly 76 million unique TCR beta chains across the 700 or so repertoires, and some 10 million of those chains were shared by two or more donors. To remove PCR and sequencing errors, raw reads were error-corrected and collapsed into unique sequences using a nearest-neighbor algorithm that merged closely related sequences. CDR3 sequences were aligned to IMGT reference sequences to assign V, D and J gene segments. For a sequence to be retained, a match of at least six nucleotides was required to both a V gene segment and a J gene segment. Rearrangements were called productive when the CDR3 lacked stop codons and stayed in frame with V and J; all others were non-productive. Following IMGT convention, CDR3 was defined as the stretch from the second conserved V-encoded cysteine up to the conserved J-encoded phenylalanine. Sequences without an unambiguous match to a single V gene segment were excluded from the earlier analysis of several hundred of the donors. An earlier analysis of 450 to 650 of the donors called V segments functional above 56.7% productive rearrangements and segregating when the between-donor standard deviation exceeded 5%. A statistical classification framework was developed to diagnose cytomegalovirus status using the catalog of TCR beta chain sequences. In a later analysis, TCR nucleotide sequences were compared against IMGT/GENE-DB human TR gene sequences so that V and J genes could be assigned. Using the TCRdist pipeline, a later analysis assigned CDR3 sequences along with most-parsimonious VDJ recombination scenarios. In a later analysis, every TCR beta chain was defined by the combination of its CDR3 amino acid sequence and its V-gene family, and reads without a unique V-gene family were dropped. In a later analysis, some 600 highly shared, low-generation-probability nucleotide sequences were removed to address suspected cross-contamination and a sequencing artifact. A later analysis calculated a clonal expansion index for each public chain from normalized within-repertoire ranks of inferred template counts. In a later analysis, generation probabilities were computed using a VDJ recombination model fitted to out-of-frame rearrangements, and the results were checked against IGoR. In a later analysis, TCR-TCR, TCR-HLA and TCR-CMV co-occurrence was scored with hypergeometric tests, and a repertoire-size bias correction was applied to TCR pairs. To estimate false discovery rates, a later analysis permuted the HLA or CMV assignments 20 times. In a later analysis, co-occurring TCRs were grouped using DBSCAN, with TCRdist sequence similarity added in when clustering inside HLA-allele-positive subsets. Repertoires with fewer than 30,000 or more than 120,000 public chains, plus five repertoires with anomalous nucleotide sharing, were excluded from co-occurrence clustering. The immuneACCESS repertoire file appears here via TCRdb, limited to in-frame rearrangements. These files lack a portion of the clones; in checked studies, under half of the deficit traces to unresolved V genes, and the cause of the others is not known. The V and J calls and the clone size are those of that table, but D and trimming were determined from the DNA. The sample's own table lists 45,000 to 60,000 clones. Together, the top ten hold around a sixth of the sample.

Remarks on this clone: Its antigen has not been determined.

The chain links TRBV6-5 with TRBJ2-5; the junction holds 11 bases that match TRBD2. The J call could be wrong; TRBJ2-7 is a better fit for the DNA end. The receptor comes from a male donor in good health and CMV-seronegative. Sequenced sample: PBMCs. The DNA is TGTGCCAGCAGGTTAGCGGGGGGGCCCTCTCACGAGCAGTACTTC. Translated, this is CASRLAGGPSHEQYF.